This T cell receptor (beta chain) derives from a study of blood T cells in healthy people across ages. Study-level points and caveats: Per million T cells, the diversity of TCR beta decreased roughly linearly as age advanced. Both naive CD4+ cell counts and diversity were greater in long-lived donors than in aged donors.

The V gene lost 5 bases and the J gene lost 1 base, with 14 bases spanning the gap. CDR1 is MGHRA and CDR2 is YSYEKL in the germline V gene. The CDR3 has 15 residues. There are a few counts of this clonotype. Its matching antigen is unknown. The authors ran a second PCR of roughly 6 to 12 cycles using a sample-barcoded 5' primer and a J-beta primer mix. A minimum of 2.5 million CDR3-containing paired-end reads was obtained for each sample. Via MiXCR, TCRdb re-called the 5' RACE reads, giving one row per CDR3 protein. This sample has some 850,000 distinct CDR3 sequences; under 30% occur once, and the top ten carry 2.5% to 3.5%. These same records also appear under a second study, on T cells of mothers and their children. This second study says: Sample barcodes and 2-4 random nucleotides came from the second PCR's M1S primer.

Sample: blood. The origin of this receptor is a boy younger than 18 in good health. The chain recombines TRBV4-1 with TRBJ1-1; weak D call: TRBD1 (6 bases). CDR3 protein: CASSFRGQGNTEAFF. The CDR3 DNA follows: TGCGCCAGCAGCTTCAGGGGCCAAGGGAACACTGAAGCTTTCTTT.